What follows describes a single T cell receptor beta chain. Its antigen is unidentified. Time point: week 11, during vaccination. A 20-mer mutant IDH1 peptide at 300 ug was injected subcutaneously with topical imiquimod. This specimen comes from a study of a mutant IDH1 vaccine in newly diagnosed glioma. Overall study context: Patients' prior therapy spanned radiotherapy, temozolomide, or both; most underwent both.

General study results and limits: Evidence of vaccine-induced immune responses was documented in over 85% of patients.

The CDR3 has 16 residues. The V gene lost 6 bases and the J gene lost 5 bases, with 22 bases spanning the gap. Germline V CDR1 and CDR2: MDHEN, SYDVKM. The repertoire was sequenced with immunoSEQ multiplex PCR; TCRdb's copy has only in-frame clones and lacks some. The table records fewer than 70,000 clones, approximately 80% of them present only once. The material was PBMCs, obtained from a glioma patient whose treatment included an IDH1 peptide vaccine. The chain uses TRBV28 and TRBJ1-1, with D possibly being TRBD1 (6 bases). The sequence was obtained from a man aged 25-40 years with glioma. CDR3 nucleotides: TGTGCCAGCAGATATCGGAAGCTGCAGGGGAGAACTGAAGCTTTCTTT. Its translation: CASRYRKLQGRTEAFF.